The entry below describes one T cell receptor beta chain. Its antigen is as yet unknown. The data derive from a study of CD8 T cells in Susac syndrome. Random hexamers served to reverse transcribe roughly 0.5 to 1 ug RNA. TCRdb reprocessed the immunoSEQ multiplex PCR reads with MiXCR, giving one entry per CDR3 protein. The repertoire holds 200,000 or so distinct CDR3 sequences, approximately 95% seen once, with about 0.093% in the top ten. Study-level points and caveats: The study conceded that its TCR sequencing and HLA analysis involved relatively few individuals.

The origin of this receptor is a human donor with multiple sclerosis. Sequencing was done on a sample of CD4+ T cells from PBMCs.

This CDR3 is CASSRTGLNEQFF. As DNA, the CDR3 is TGTGCCAGCTCACGGACAGGACTCAATGAGCAGTTCTTC. V gene TRBV18 combines with J gene TRBJ2-1; 7 nucleotides line up with TRBD1. The germline gives CDR1 KGHSH, CDR2 LQKENI. The length of the CDR3 is 13 residues. V lost 4 bases, J lost 6 bases, and 3 bases stayed unmatched. Combining the CDR3 with reference TRBV18 and TRBJ2-1 gives the whole variable domain NAGVMQNPRHLVRRRGQEARLRCSPMKGHSHVYWYRQLPEEGLKFMVYLQKENIIDESGMPKERFSAEFPKEGPSILRIQQVVRGDSAAYFCASSRTGLNEQFFGPGTRLTVL.